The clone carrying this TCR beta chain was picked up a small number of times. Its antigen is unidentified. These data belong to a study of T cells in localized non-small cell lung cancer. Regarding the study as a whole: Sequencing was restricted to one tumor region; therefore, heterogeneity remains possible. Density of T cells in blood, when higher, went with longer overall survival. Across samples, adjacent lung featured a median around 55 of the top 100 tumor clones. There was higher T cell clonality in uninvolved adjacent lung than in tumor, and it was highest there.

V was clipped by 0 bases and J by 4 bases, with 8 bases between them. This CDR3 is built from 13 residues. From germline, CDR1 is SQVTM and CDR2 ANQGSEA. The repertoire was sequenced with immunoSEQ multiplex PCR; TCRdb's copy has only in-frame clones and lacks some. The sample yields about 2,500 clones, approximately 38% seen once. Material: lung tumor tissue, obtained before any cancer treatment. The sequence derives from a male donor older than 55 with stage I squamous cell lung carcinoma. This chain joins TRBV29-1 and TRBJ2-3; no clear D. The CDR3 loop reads CSVEEQPADTQYF. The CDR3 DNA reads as TGCAGCGTTGAAGAACAACCCGCAGATACGCAGTATTTT.